The present entry profiles one TCR beta chain with its context. What it binds is unknown. Profiled with immunoSEQ multiplex PCR; TCRdb holds only in-frame clones, not every one. The sample includes tens of thousands of clones, 75% to 90% of them seen just once. Germline CDR1 SEHNR, CDR2 FQNEAQ (reference sequence). CDR3 length equals 15 residues. Trimming took off 7 bases at V and 4 bases at J, with 16 bases between the two ends. The record originates from a study of T cell responses to AZD1222 COVID-19 vaccine. Study results and limitations: Increases in Spike-specific TCR breadth and depth were seen after two AZD1222 doses. Variant regions that are unmutated are reportedly the target of nearly half of spike-specific TCRs.

This TCR was recovered from an adult in good health. This sample comprised peripheral blood, obtained on day 0 of AZD1222 vaccination. The V gene is TRBV7-9, the J gene TRBJ2-2, with a weak D call TRBD2 (7 bases). The CDR3 protein is CASKGGNPFTGELFF. CDR3 nucleotides: TGTGCCAGCAAGGGGGGGAATCCTTTCACCGGGGAGCTGTTTTTT.